The entry that follows covers one T cell receptor (beta chain) sequence. The antigen is undetermined. This entry belongs to a study of cytomegalovirus exposure and HLA in healthy donors. Primers included in the PCR were 60 Vbeta and 13 Jbeta primers. Assay: immunoSEQ multiplex PCR; the TCRdb copy retains only in-frame clones and omits some. This table has about 160,000 clones, approximately 80% appearing once. V lost 0 bases to trimming and J lost 3 bases; unmatched junction nucleotides: 2. This CDR3 region has 18 residues. Germline lookup yields CDR1 SGHTA and CDR2 FQGNSA. Broader study findings: A later analysis by the authors found several of the most significant clusters apparently linked to common viral pathogens. Most TCR sequences were uncommon, yet certain public TCRs appeared in many donors. Highly shared variants forming one cluster were likely a sequencing artifact. In vitro checks showed that a few CMV-associated chains really do target CMV antigens.

This sequence was found in a man aged 45-65 years in good health and CMV-seropositive. Sequenced sample: PBMCs. The rearrangement joins TRBV7-2 to TRBJ2-1, with TRBD2 identical over 16 bases. The CDR3 reads CASSLAGLAGGIYNEQFF. CDR3 DNA sequence: TGTGCCAGCAGCTTAGCGGGACTAGCGGGAGGGATCTACAATGAGCAGTTCTTC. Variable domain in full (rest from reference TRBV7-2 and TRBJ2-1): GAGVSQSPSNKVTEKGKDVELRCDPISGHTALYWYRQSLGQGLEFLIYFQGNSAPDKSGLPSDRFSAERTGGSVSTLTIQRTQQEDSAVYLCASSLAGLAGGIYNEQFFGPGTRLTVL.